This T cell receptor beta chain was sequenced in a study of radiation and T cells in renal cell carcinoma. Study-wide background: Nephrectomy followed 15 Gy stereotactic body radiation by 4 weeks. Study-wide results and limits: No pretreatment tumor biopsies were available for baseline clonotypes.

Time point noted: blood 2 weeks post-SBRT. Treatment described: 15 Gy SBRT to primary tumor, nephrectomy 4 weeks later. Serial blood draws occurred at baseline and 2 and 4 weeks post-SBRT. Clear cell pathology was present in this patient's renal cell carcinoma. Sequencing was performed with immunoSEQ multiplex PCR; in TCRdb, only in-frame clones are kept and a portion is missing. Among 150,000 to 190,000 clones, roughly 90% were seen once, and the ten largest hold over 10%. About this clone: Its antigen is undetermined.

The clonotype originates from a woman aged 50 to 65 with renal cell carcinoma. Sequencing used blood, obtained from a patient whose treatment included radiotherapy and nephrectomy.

Here the CDR3 reads CASSVSRPGREKLFF. CDR3 DNA sequence: TGTGCCAGTAGTGTTAGCAGACCCGGGCGGGAAAAACTGTTTTTT. The rearrangement links TRBV19 to TRBJ1-4; no definite D call. CDR1 LNHDA and CDR2 SQIVND come from the germline V gene (reference sequence). V was trimmed by 5 bases and J by 8 bases, leaving 18 bases between them. The CDR3 loop spans 15 amino acids.